This paragraph reports one TCR beta chain. What it binds is not known. Both 60 Vbeta primers and 13 Jbeta primers went into the PCR. Generated by immunoSEQ multiplex PCR, the TCRdb table keeps only in-frame clones and is missing some. The table lists around 140,000 clones, less than 85% of them singletons. The CDR3 is made up of 13 amino acids. Per germline, CDR1 SGHDT and CDR2 YYEEEE. This entry belongs to a study of cytomegalovirus exposure and HLA in healthy donors. Study observations and caveats: HLA alleles showed associations with about 15,000 TCR beta sequences in a later analysis, at a 0.05 false discovery rate. According to the study, 150 to 200 TCR beta chains were cytomegalovirus-associated. Other equally common chains were less clonally expanded than HLA-associated TCR beta chains, a later analysis showed.

Sample: PBMCs. The V and J genes are TRBV5-6 and TRBJ2-5, with 7 bases identical to TRBD1. The DNA end is more similar to TRBJ2-7, so the J call may be wrong. This clonotype originated in a man in his forties in good health and CMV-seronegative. CDR3: CASSSDRAYEQYF. In nucleotides, the CDR3 is TGTGCCAGCAGCTCAGACAGGGCCTACGAGCAGTACTTC.